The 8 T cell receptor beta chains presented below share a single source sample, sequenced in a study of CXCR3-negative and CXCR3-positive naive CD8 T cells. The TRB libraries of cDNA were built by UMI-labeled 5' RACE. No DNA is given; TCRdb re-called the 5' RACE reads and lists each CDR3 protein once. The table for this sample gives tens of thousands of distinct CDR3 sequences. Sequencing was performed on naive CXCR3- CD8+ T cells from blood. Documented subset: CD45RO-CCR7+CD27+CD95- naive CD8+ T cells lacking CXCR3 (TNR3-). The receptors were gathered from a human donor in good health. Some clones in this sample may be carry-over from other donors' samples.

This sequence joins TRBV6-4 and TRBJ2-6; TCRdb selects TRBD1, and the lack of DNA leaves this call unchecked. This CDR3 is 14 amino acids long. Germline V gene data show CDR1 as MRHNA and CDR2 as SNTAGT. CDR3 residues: CASSDGQGANVLTF.

The CDR3 region is CSARTPQVLRLAASTDTQYF. V usage is TRBV20-1 and J usage is TRBJ2-3; without DNA, the TCRdb call of TRBD2 cannot be checked. In germline, CDR1 is DFQATT, CDR2 SNEGSKA (reference sequence). The length of the CDR3 is 20 residues.

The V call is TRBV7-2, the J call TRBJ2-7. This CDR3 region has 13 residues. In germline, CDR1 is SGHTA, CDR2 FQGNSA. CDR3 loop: CASSLAGIWEQYF.

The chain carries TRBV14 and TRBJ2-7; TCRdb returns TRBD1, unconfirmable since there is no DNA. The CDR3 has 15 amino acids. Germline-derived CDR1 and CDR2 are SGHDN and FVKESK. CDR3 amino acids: CASSQGDRAGYEQYF.

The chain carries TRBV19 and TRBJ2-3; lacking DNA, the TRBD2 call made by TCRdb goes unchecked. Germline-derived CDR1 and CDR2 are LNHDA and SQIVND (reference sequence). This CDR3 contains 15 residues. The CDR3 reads CASIGGESRTDTQYF.

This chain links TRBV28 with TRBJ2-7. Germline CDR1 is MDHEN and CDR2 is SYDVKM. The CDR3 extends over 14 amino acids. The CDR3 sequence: CASSLPDTDYEQYF.

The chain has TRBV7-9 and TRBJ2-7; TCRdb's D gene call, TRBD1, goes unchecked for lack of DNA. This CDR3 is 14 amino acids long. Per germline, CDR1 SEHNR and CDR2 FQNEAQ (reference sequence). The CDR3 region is CASSPPGASYEQYF.

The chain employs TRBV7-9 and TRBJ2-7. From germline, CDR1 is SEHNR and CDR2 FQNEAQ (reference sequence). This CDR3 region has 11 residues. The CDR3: CAFRRDGEQHF.